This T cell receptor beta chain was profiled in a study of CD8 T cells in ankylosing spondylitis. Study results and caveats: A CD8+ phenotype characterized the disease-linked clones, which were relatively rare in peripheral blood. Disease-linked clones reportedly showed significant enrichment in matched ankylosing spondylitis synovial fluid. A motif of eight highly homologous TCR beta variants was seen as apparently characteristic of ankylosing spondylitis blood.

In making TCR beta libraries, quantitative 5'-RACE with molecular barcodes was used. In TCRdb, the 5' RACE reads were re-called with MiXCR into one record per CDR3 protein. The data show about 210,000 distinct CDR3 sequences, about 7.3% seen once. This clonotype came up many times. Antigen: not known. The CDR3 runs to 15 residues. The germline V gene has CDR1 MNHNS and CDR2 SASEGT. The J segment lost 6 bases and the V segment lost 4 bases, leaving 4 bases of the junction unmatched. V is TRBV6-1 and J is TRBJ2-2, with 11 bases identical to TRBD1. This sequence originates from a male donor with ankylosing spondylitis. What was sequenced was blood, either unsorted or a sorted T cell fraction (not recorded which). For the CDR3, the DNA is TGTGCCAGCAGTGGGGGACAGGGGGTAGCCGGGGAGCTGTTTTTT. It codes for CASSGGQGVAGELFF.